What follows are 32 T cell receptor beta chains derived from one specimen sequenced in a study of breast tumors, draining lymph nodes, adjacent tissues. TCRdb processed the multiplex PCR reads anew with MiXCR; each CDR3 protein has one entry. The sample lists under 35,000 distinct CDR3 sequences, 63% occurring once. Input material: breast tumor tissue. The receptor source for this set is a female donor with breast cancer. Some clones in this sample may be carry-over from other donors' samples.

This clonotype was detected only once. The chain joins TRBV7-3 to TRBJ2-7; the match to TRBD2 covers 12 bases. The trim removed 5 bases at V and 7 bases at J, leaving 9 bases unmatched. This CDR3 is 15 amino acids long. Germline lookup yields CDR1 SGHTA and CDR2 FQGTGA. The CDR3 nucleotides are TGTGCCAGCAGCCCGACTAGCGGGAGCCCGTGGGAGCAGTACTTC. Amino acids: CASSPTSGSPWEQYF.

This clonotype is termed medium-sized. The chain is built from TRBV7-8 and TRBJ1-2; no reliable D call. The CDR3 runs 14 residues. CDR1 is SGHVS and CDR2 is FQNEAQ in the germline V gene. V dropped 1 base and J dropped 7 bases, with 13 bases sitting between them. CDR3 amino acids: CASSLDGSGVGYTF. Written as DNA, the CDR3 is TGTGCCAGCAGCTTAGATGGTTCTGGTGTTGGCTACACCTTC.

This clonotype has a single count. The chain uses TRBV7-6 and TRBJ1-3; D ambiguous. V lost 4 bases and J lost 3, with 13 bases in between. The germline CDR1 and CDR2 sequences are SGHVS and FNYEAQ. The CDR3 totals 15 residues. The chain's CDR3 is CASSSANLVGNTIYF. For the CDR3, the DNA is TGTGCCAGCAGCTCCGCCAATCTCGTTGGAAACACCATATATTTT.

The V gene is TRBV20-1, the J gene TRBJ1-6; D unclear. Germline V lookup: CDR1 DFQATT, CDR2 SNEGSKA (reference sequence). The CDR3 length is 15 residues. Trimming took 4 bases from V and 10 from J, leaving 20 bases between them. The CDR3 nucleotides read TGCAGTGCTACGGCCCCGGGTGGAATCTACTCACCCCTCCACTTT. This codes for CSATAPGGIYSPLHF.

The chain joins TRBV7-6 to TRBJ2-5; D remains unclear. The CDR3 extends over 14 amino acids. The germline V gene has CDR1 SGHVS and CDR2 FNYEAQ. Trimming took off 1 base at V and 1 base at J, with 7 bases between the two ends. The CDR3 protein is CASSLGGSQETQYF. DNA for the CDR3: TGTGCCAGCAGCTTAGGCGGCAGCCAAGAGACCCAGTACTTC.

Comments on this clonotype: A single base separates this from a much larger clone, so it may be a read error. The chain employs TRBV19 and TRBJ1-4, with unresolved D. In germline, CDR1 is LNHDA, CDR2 SQIVND (reference sequence). V lost 11 bases and J 8 bases, leaving 12 bases between the germline ends. The CDR3 is 11 amino acids. CDR3 residues: CADSIGEKLFF. DNA for the CDR3: TGTGCCGATAGTATTGGAGAAAAACTGTTTTTT.

The chain joins TRBV3-1 to TRBJ1-4; possible D gene TRBD1, 6 bases. CDR1 LGHDT and CDR2 YNNKEL come from the germline V gene (reference sequence). The V and J ends lost 4 bases and 6 bases respectively, with 15 bases between them. CDR3 size: 15 residues. CDR3 sequence reads: CASSPSVQGYEKLFF. The CDR3 coding sequence is TGTGCCAGCAGCCCTTCCGTACAGGGCTATGAAAAACTGTTTTTT. The full variable domain, in which reference TRBV3-1 and TRBJ1-4 provide the parts outside the CDR3, is DTAVSQTPKYLVTQMGNDKSIKCEQNLGHDTMYWYKQDSKKFLKIMFSYNNKELIINETVPNRFSPKSPDKAHLNLHINSLELGDSAVYFCASSPSVQGYEKLFFGSGTQLSVL.

This clonotype showed up many times. V is TRBV12-3 or TRBV12-4 and J is TRBJ2-3; D unresolved. V was cut by 7 bases and J by 5 bases, with 16 bases left in between. The CDR3 runs to 14 residues. The CDR3 protein is CASTSGPNRDTQYF. CDR3 in DNA: TGTGCCAGCACTTCGGGCCCCAATAGAGATACGCAGTATTTT.

The chain joins TRBV29-1 to TRBJ2-1, with 8 bases fitting TRBD1. The CDR3 is 14 residues long. V trimming: 6 bases; J trimming: 5 bases; junction bases outside the gene matches: 9. Germline lookup yields CDR1 SQVTM and CDR2 ANQGSEA. In DNA, the CDR3 is TGCAGCGTCAGATCAGGGGGCGTCAACAATGAGCAGTTCTTC. Protein product: CSVRSGGVNNEQFF.

This clonotype was recorded many times. The chain employs TRBV7-3 and TRBJ2-2; 7 bases match TRBD1. The V and J ends lost 5 bases and 4 bases, in that order; junction bases with no gene match: 4. Germline V gene data show CDR1 as SGHTA and CDR2 as FQGTGA. The CDR3 extends over 14 amino acids. In DNA, the CDR3 is TGTGCCAGCAGCAGACAGGGTGTCACCGGGGAGCTGTTTTTT. This translates into CASSRQGVTGELFF.

This clonotype ranks as medium-sized. The rearrangement links TRBV6-5 to TRBJ2-3, with D tentatively TRBD2 (7 bases). CDR3 length: 16 amino acids. The germline V gene has CDR1 MNHEY and CDR2 SVGAGI. Trimming removed 8 bases from V and 3 bases from J, with 21 bases in between. CDR3 nucleotides: TGTGCCAGCTCGGGGAGGAGGGGGAGGGGGACAGATACGCAGTATTTT. Protein product: CASSGRRGRGTDTQYF.

This clonotype was picked up many times. The gene calls are TRBV24-1 and TRBJ1-1; D call uncertain. V lost 2 bases to trimming and J lost 2 bases, with 11 bases between them. The CDR3 extends over 15 amino acids. Germline CDR1 KGHDR, CDR2 SFDVKD. The CDR3 spells CATSDSDLLNTEAFF. CDR3 DNA sequence: TGTGCCACCAGTGATTCAGACTTATTAAACACTGAAGCTTTCTTT.

The chain employs TRBV30 and TRBJ1-5; no firm D call. V was cut by 1 base and J by 9 bases, with 13 bases left in between. The germline V gene encodes CDR1 GTSNPN and CDR2 SVGIG (reference sequence). CDR3 length: 13 amino acids. The CDR3 here is CAWSGTYLGPQHF. The CDR3 coding sequence is TGTGCCTGGAGTGGGACCTACCTCGGGCCCCAGCATTTT.

This clonotype was observed many times. The chain couples TRBV11-3 to TRBJ2-1, with TRBD2 matching 10 bases. Trimming at V came to 4 bases and at J to 6 bases, leaving 9 bases not matched to a gene. The CDR3 covers 16 residues. CDR1 SGHNT and CDR2 YENEEA come from the germline V gene. Written as DNA, the CDR3 is TGTGCCAGCAGCTCGAAGCGGGAGGGCCGAAGCAATGAGCAGTTCTTC. This codes for CASSSKREGRSNEQFF.

This clonotype was recorded many times. The CDR3 here is CASSPTSGRAGFF. The CDR3 DNA sequence: TGTGCCAGCAGTCCCACGAGCGGGAGGGCCGGGTTCTTC. The rearrangement links TRBV27 to TRBJ2-1; 10 positions agree with TRBD2. CDR3 length: 13 amino acids. CDR1 MNHEY and CDR2 SMNVEV come from the germline V gene (reference sequence). J was trimmed by 15 bases and V by 5 bases; bases with no gene match: 10.

This clonotype has at least ten counts. This sequence may be a read error, since a much larger clone differs from it by one base. This chain joins TRBV5-1 and TRBJ1-5; 7 bases are shared with TRBD1. There are 15 residues in the CDR3. In germline, CDR1 is SGHRS, CDR2 YFSETQ. J gave up 9 bases and V 0 bases, and 9 bases lay outside the gene matches. CDR3 in amino acids: CASSLEGTVHRPQHF. CDR3 in DNA: TGCGCCAGCAGCTTGGAGGGGACAGTCCATCGGCCCCAGCATTTT.

This clonotype occurred many times. V and J are TRBV20-1 and TRBJ1-1; tentatively, D is TRBD1 (6 bases). CDR3 length equals 11 residues. V lost 6 bases and J 7 bases, leaving 12 bases between the germline ends. Germline assignment: CDR1 DFQATT and CDR2 SNEGSKA (reference sequence). CDR3 loop: CSAPRTDEAFF. CDR3 coding DNA: TGCAGTGCCCCAAGGACAGATGAAGCTTTCTTT.

This clonotype was seen more than once but under ten times. This rearrangement joins TRBV5-1 to TRBJ1-4; D call uncertain. The ends were cut back, 2 bases at V and 1 base at J, with 9 bases in the middle. This CDR3 is built from 15 residues. Germline V gene sequence: CDR1 SGHRS, CDR2 YFSETQ. The CDR3 sequence is CASSLSGITNEKLFF. CDR3 nucleotides: TGCGCCAGCAGCTTATCTGGGATAACTAATGAAAAACTGTTTTTT. Variable domain in full (rest from reference TRBV5-1 and TRBJ1-4): KAGVTQTPRYLIKTRGQQVTLSCSPISGHRSVSWYQQTPGQGLQFLFEYFSETQRNKGNFPGRFSGRQFSNSRSEMNVSTLELGDSALYLCASSLSGITNEKLFFGSGTQLSVL.

Note on this clonotype: An end of the junction differs from the germline gene, which may be a read error. The V gene is TRBV15, the J gene TRBJ2-2; D is possibly TRBD1 (6 bases). The CDR3 loop spans 14 amino acids. CDR1 is LNHNV, CDR2 YYDKDF, per germline (reference sequence). In DNA form, the CDR3 reads TGTGCCACCGGCAGGGGCAGGGACACCGGGGAGCTGTTTTTT. Protein sequence: CATGRGRDTGELFF.

The chain combines TRBV14 with TRBJ1-2, with 10 bases fitting TRBD1. The J segment lost 8 bases and the V segment lost 10 bases, leaving 10 bases of the junction unmatched. The germline V gene has CDR1 SGHDN and CDR2 FVKESK. The CDR3 runs 13 residues. The CDR3 region is CAITGTGVGGYTF. CDR3 coding DNA: TGTGCCATAACCGGGACAGGGGTGGGGGGCTACACCTTC.

The J gene is TRBJ2-7, the V gene TRBV5-6; D might be TRBD1 (5 bases). Per the germline V gene, CDR1 is SGHDT and CDR2 is YYEEEE. The V end lost 2 bases, the J end lost 7 bases, and 16 bases lay between the germline ends. This CDR3 contains 14 residues. The CDR3 is CASSLWTKSVEQYF. CDR3 bases: TGTGCCAGCAGCTTATGGACAAAGTCAGTGGAGCAGTACTTC.

This clonotype was seen once. The rearrangement links TRBV29-1 to TRBJ2-5; D remains ambiguous. The V gene lost 7 bases and the J gene lost 4 bases, with 19 bases spanning the gap. CDR1 is SQVTM, CDR2 ANQGSEA, per germline. The CDR3 covers 14 residues. The CDR3 DNA reads TGCAGCGCTTCTAAGGGTGGCAGGCTAGAGACCCAGTACTTC. It specifies CSASKGGRLETQYF.

This clonotype came up once. The chain employs TRBV7-2 and TRBJ2-1; a weak D match, TRBD1 (6 bases). CDR1 is SGHTA and CDR2 is FQGNSA in the germline V gene. The CDR3 is 17 amino acids. V was cut by 6 bases and J by 3 bases, with 21 bases left in between. The CDR3: CASSPMWGTRGYNEQFF. CDR3 nucleotides: TGTGCCAGCAGTCCCATGTGGGGGACAAGAGGCTACAATGAGCAGTTCTTC.

On this clonotype: Mismatch with germline at one junction end may stem from a read error. In DNA, the CDR3 is TGTGCCAGCAGCTTAAACCCCAACTATGGCCTAAGCTTC. The encoded protein is CASSLNPNYGLSF. This chain connects TRBV7-9 to TRBJ1-2; D unclear. This CDR3 is 13 amino acids long. Germline V gives CDR1 SEHNR, CDR2 FQNEAQ (reference sequence).

This rearrangement joins TRBV7-8 to TRBJ2-7; D not certain. V was clipped by 4 bases and J by 2 bases, with 15 bases between them. The CDR3 runs 15 residues. CDR1 is SGHVS and CDR2 is FQNEAQ in the germline V gene. As DNA, the CDR3 is TGTGCCAGCAGCTCGGGTGTTGGGTTAGCCTACGAGCAGTACGTC. Translated: CASSSGVGLAYEQYV.

J is TRBJ2-1 and V is TRBV20-1; D might be TRBD1 or TRBD2, each matching 5 bases. Germline assignment: CDR1 DFQATT and CDR2 SNEGSKA (reference sequence). CDR3 length: 10 residues. Deletions cut 6 bases from V and 9 bases from J, with 9 bases between. The chain's CDR3 is CSAGTGEQFF. For the CDR3, the DNA is TGCAGTGCGGGGACGGGTGAGCAGTTCTTC.

The rearrangement links TRBV5-1 to TRBJ2-7, with D hard to call. CDR1 is SGHRS, CDR2 YFSETQ, per germline. Trimming shortened V by 3 bases and J by 7 bases, and 11 bases separated the two germline ends. The CDR3 covers 12 residues. CDR3 residues: CASSSQLGEQYF. The CDR3, as DNA: TGCGCCAGCAGCTCCCAGTTGGGAGAGCAGTACTTC.

The CDR3 reads CASSERTGGAGSPLHF. The CDR3 DNA reads TGTGCCAGCAGTGAGAGGACAGGGGGCGCCGGTTCACCCCTCCACTTT. The chain has TRBV2 and TRBJ1-6, with 11 bases matching TRBD1. The CDR3 consists of 16 residues. Germline trimming cut 3 bases from V and 9 bases from J; bases unmatched to any gene: 7. Germline loops: CDR1 SNHLY, CDR2 FYNNEI.

This clonotype was counted many times. V and J are TRBV4-3 and TRBJ2-3, with 8 nucleotides matching TRBD1. Germline V gene lookup returns CDR1 LGHNA and CDR2 YSLEER. The CDR3 has 19 residues. V shed 1 base and J 1 base; nucleotides not matched to a gene: 13. The CDR3 here is CASSQGGPLQGVGTDTQYF. As DNA, the CDR3 is TGCGCCAGCAGCCAAGGAGGTCCCCTACAGGGGGTAGGCACAGATACGCAGTATTTT.

The table lists this clonotype with many counts. Being one base from a much bigger clone, this may be a read error. The J gene is TRBJ2-1, the V gene TRBV6-4, with 7 bases aligning to TRBD2. The V gene's germline CDR1 is MRHNA and CDR2 SNTAGT. The CDR3 runs to 15 residues. DNA for the CDR3: TGTGCCAGCAGTACTAATCCGGGGGACTACAATGAGCAGCTCTTC. Residues: CASSTNPGDYNEQLF.

In this sample, this clonotype turned up a few times. The J gene is TRBJ2-5, the V gene TRBV7-9; D possibly corresponds to TRBD2 (5 bases). Germline lookup yields CDR1 SEHNR and CDR2 FQNEAQ (reference sequence). The V gene lost 5 bases and the J gene lost 5 bases, with 18 bases spanning the gap. This CDR3 comprises 15 residues. The CDR3 loop reads CASSQPIGVWETQYF. DNA of the CDR3: TGTGCCAGCAGCCAACCGATCGGGGTCTGGGAGACCCAGTACTTC.

The V call is TRBV7-9, the J call TRBJ2-3; D remains unclear. CDR1 is SEHNR, CDR2 FQNEAQ, per germline (reference sequence). The CDR3 is 10 residues long. Trimming took 8 bases from V and 4 from J, leaving 4 bases between them. CDR3 residues: CASPPDTQYF. DNA of the CDR3: TGTGCCAGCCCGCCAGATACGCAGTATTTT.